Listed here is a single TCR beta chain. What it recognizes is unknown. This record comes from a study of T cells in Graves' hyperthyroidism and ophthalmopathy. Turning to the study itself: The authors collected peripheral blood at initial diagnosis, before any treatment.

Deletions cut 0 bases from V and 8 bases from J, with 13 bases between. This CDR3 spans 14 amino acids. The V gene's germline CDR1 is MNHEY and CDR2 SMNVEV (reference sequence). The CDR3 regions of TCR beta were amplified from RNA transcripts. During a first-round RT-PCR of the TCR CDR3, the HTBI primer set was used. One entry per CDR3 protein results from TCRdb running MiXCR on the multiplex PCR reads. The table includes about 560,000 distinct CDR3 sequences, 16% detected once. Findings and limits, study-wide: Model predictions of ophthalmopathy came a median 6.5 months before onset.

The rearrangement joins TRBV27 to TRBJ1-1, with no clear D. This clonotype was sampled from a woman aged 18-35 years with Graves' hyperthyroidism. Sequencing used blood. The CDR3 DNA follows: TGTGCCAGCAGTTTATCAGTCGGGGTGAGAGAAGCTTTCTTT. Amino acid sequence: CASSLSVGVREAFF.